Presented here are 13 T cell receptor beta chains from one specimen sequenced in a study of T cells after yellow fever vaccination. TCRdb re-derived calls from the 5' RACE reads in MiXCR, one entry per CDR3 protein. The top ten clones hold approximately 19% of a sample with roughly 340,000 distinct CDR3 sequences, over 8% of them seen once. This sample comprised PBMCs, obtained on the day of the first yellow fever vaccination. These receptors were obtained from a man aged 18 to 30 who received the YFV17D yellow fever vaccine.

The V and J genes are TRBV5-1 and TRBJ1-6; D ambiguous. The CDR3 is made up of 18 amino acids. V shed 4 bases and J shed 7 bases, with 24 bases lying between them. CDR1 and CDR2 (germline): SGHRS, YFSETQ. The CDR3 nucleotides read TGCGCCAGCAGCCCACTGGCTGGAGGGAGTTTTTCGAATTCACCCCTCCACTTT. This translates into CASSPLAGGSFSNSPLHF.

V usage is TRBV15 and J usage is TRBJ1-5; possible D gene TRBD1, 5 bases. Germline CDR1 is LNHNV and CDR2 is YYDKDF (reference sequence). V lost 0 bases and J 6 bases, leaving 12 bases between the germline ends. This CDR3 has 15 amino acids. The DNA of the CDR3 is TGTGCCACCAGCAGAGATCCTAGGGGAGGTCAGCCCCAGCATTTT. Protein: CATSRDPRGGQPQHF.

At least ten counts were recorded for this clonotype. CDR3 in amino acids: CASSSDPYGYTF. CDR3 nucleotides: TGTGCCAGCAGCTCGGACCCCTATGGCTACACCTTC. The J gene is TRBJ1-2, the V gene TRBV7-9; D is undetermined. Trimming removed 4 bases at V and 4 bases at J, with 7 bases between. Germline lookup yields CDR1 SEHNR and CDR2 FQNEAQ (reference sequence). This CDR3 region has 12 residues.

This clonotype was detected many times. The chain carries TRBV11-1 and TRBJ2-7; 10 bases are shared with TRBD1. Germline CDR1 is SGHAT and CDR2 is FQDESV (reference sequence). V lost 3 bases to trimming and J lost 6 bases; unmatched junction nucleotides: 17. The CDR3 runs to 18 residues. The CDR3 region has the DNA TGTGCCAGCAGCTTCAGACTCCCCATACGACAGGGGGCGGTCGAGCAGTACGTC. This codes for CASSFRLPIRQGAVEQYV.

The chain recombines TRBV5-1 with TRBJ2-1; D ambiguous. Germline values: CDR1 SGHRS, CDR2 YFSETQ. V lost 4 bases and J 8 bases, leaving 13 bases between the germline ends. The CDR3 has 13 amino acids. The CDR3 sequence is CASSLVHFDEQFF. CDR3 nucleotide sequence: TGCGCCAGCAGCCTAGTGCACTTCGATGAGCAGTTCTTC.

This clonotype was picked up a small number of times. The genes are TRBV14 and TRBJ2-2; D remains unclear. Trimming stripped 1 base from V and 3 bases from J, with 12 bases between. The CDR3 consists of 16 residues. The germline CDR1 and CDR2 sequences are SGHDN and FVKESK. The CDR3 region is CASSQVPNPYTGELFF. The DNA of the CDR3 is TGTGCCAGCAGCCAAGTACCCAACCCCTACACCGGGGAGCTGTTTTTT.

CDR3 bases: TGTGCCAGCAGGTCGGGCCGGGGGCCCCAGCATTTT. Protein sequence: CASRSGRGPQHF. The rearrangement uses TRBV6-2 or TRBV6-3 and TRBJ1-5; D remains unclear. The CDR3 spans 12 residues. Germline CDR1 MNHEY, CDR2 SVGEGT. The V and J ends lost 6 bases and 9 bases respectively, with 12 bases between them.

The V gene is TRBV19, the J gene TRBJ2-7, with D possibly TRBD2 on 6 matching bases. Germline V gives CDR1 LNHDA, CDR2 SQIVND (reference sequence). This CDR3 is built from 13 residues. Trimming shortened V by 0 bases and J by 6 bases, and 9 bases separated the two germline ends. The CDR3 DNA reads TGTGCCAGTAGTATAGATCAGGGAGGCGAGCAGTACGTC. This translates into CASSIDQGGEQYV.

The V and J genes are TRBV6-2 or TRBV6-3 and TRBJ2-3, with D perhaps matching TRBD2 (5 bases). Trimming took off 0 bases at V and 4 bases at J, with 17 bases between the two ends. The germline V gene encodes CDR1 MNHEY and CDR2 SVGEGT. The CDR3 has 17 amino acids. In DNA form, the CDR3 reads TGTGCCAGCAGTTACTCAGGGAGCAGGCGGGTGGCAGATACGCAGTATTTT. Translated: CASSYSGSRRVADTQYF.

V gene TRBV7-3 combines with J gene TRBJ1-2; possible D gene TRBD1, 5 bases. Between the trimmed V and J ends, which lost 4 bases and 6 bases, there was a span of 12 bases. CDR1 is SGHTA, CDR2 FQGTGA, per germline. The CDR3 sequence is 13 residues long. CDR3 nucleotide sequence: TGTGCCAGCAGCTCGGAGGGACTTAATGGCTACACCTTC. Translation: CASSSEGLNGYTF.

The sample holds many counts of this clonotype. The chain links TRBV12-3 or TRBV12-4 to TRBJ1-1; D is possibly TRBD1 (6 bases). CDR3 length equals 14 residues. Trimming pared 8 bases from V and 0 bases from J, leaving 13 bases between. CDR3 residues: CASSRGRMNTEAFF. CDR3 DNA: TGTGCCAGCTCTCGGGGGCGCATGAACACTGAAGCTTTCTTT.

The rearrangement joins TRBV4-1 to TRBJ1-4, with a possible D match to TRBD1 (5 bases). The CDR3 length is 17 residues. V was cut by 0 bases and J by 8 bases, with 19 bases left in between. The germline gives CDR1 MGHRA, CDR2 YSYEKL. The DNA for the CDR3 is TGCGCCAGCAGCCAAGATCTTCCCGGGACGGCGGGGGAAAAACTGTTTTTT. This encodes CASSQDLPGTAGEKLFF.

The rearrangement joins TRBV7-8 to TRBJ1-2; 9 nucleotides line up with TRBD1. CDR1 SGHVS and CDR2 FQNEAQ come from the germline V gene. This CDR3 region has 14 residues. The V segment lost 1 base and the J segment 8 bases; nucleotides outside the gene matches: 5. The CDR3 protein is CASSLVVGQGGYTF. The CDR3 nucleotides are TGTGCCAGCAGCTTAGTAGTGGGACAGGGAGGCTACACCTTC.